The sequence of this T cell receptor (beta chain) was determined in a study of blood T cell repertoires in COVID-19. Study information: COVID-19 samples collected from the United States, Italy and Spain covered acute and convalescent phases. The analysed material was cDNA or gDNA that came from T cells, B-cell-depleted T cells, or PBMCs.

In the original workflow: The authors estimated nucleated cell counts from reference gene primer amplification. Clones were read by immunoSEQ multiplex PCR, and TCRdb kept only the in-frame ones, dropping some. The V and J calls and the clone size are those of that table, but D and trimming were determined from the DNA. The sample has around 250,000 clones; roughly 86% are singletons. This CDR3 comprises 18 residues. V lost 2 bases to trimming and J lost 2 bases; unmatched junction nucleotides: 12. Germline assignment: CDR1 SGHDT and CDR2 YYEEEE. The rearrangement links TRBV5-6 to TRBJ2-5, with 10 positions matching TRBD2. This TCR was recovered from a woman in her 70s with active or convalescent COVID-19. The sequencing input was peripheral blood. The CDR3 coding sequence is TGTGCCAGCAGCTTTGGGCTAGCGGGGGCTGCAACGCAAGAGACCCAGTACTTC. Protein sequence: CASSFGLAGAATQETQYF.